One and the same sample provided the 9 T cell receptor beta chains below, sequenced in a study of early T cells in non-severe SARS-CoV-2 infection. A single record per CDR3 protein comes from TCRdb applying MiXCR to the 5' RACE reads. The sample shows some 91,000 distinct CDR3 sequences, around 13% of them seen only once. The sequencing sample was made of whole blood. The origin of the receptors is an adult who was a healthcare worker with PCR-confirmed SARS-CoV-2 infection or an uninfected control (not recorded which).

A few counts support this clonotype. The rearrangement uses TRBV6-5 and TRBJ2-5, with 13 bases that match TRBD2. The ends lost 5 bases at V and 1 base at J; junction bases unmatched: 1. The CDR3 is 15 residues long. In germline, CDR1 is MNHEY, CDR2 SVGAGI. CDR3 coding DNA: TGTGCCAGCAGTCGGACTAGCGGGGGCCAAGAGACCCAGTACTTC. Protein product: CASSRTSGGQETQYF.

This clonotype was seen only a few times. The chain joins TRBV4-1 to TRBJ2-2; D is perhaps TRBD1 (5 bases). The germline gives CDR1 MGHRA, CDR2 YSYEKL. The CDR3 totals 18 residues. V was trimmed by 4 bases and J by 0 bases, leaving 18 bases between them. CDR3 in amino acids: CASSPAARTGPNTGELFF. The CDR3 DNA reads TGCGCCAGCAGCCCTGCCGCTCGCACAGGTCCGAACACCGGGGAGCTGTTTTTT.

The V call is TRBV10-3, the J call TRBJ2-2; tentatively, D is TRBD1 (6 bases). CDR1 is ENHRY, CDR2 SYGVKD, per germline. Deletions cut 2 bases from V and 3 bases from J, with 7 bases between. CDR3 length: 14 residues. The CDR3 DNA sequence: TGTGCCATCAGTGAGACAGGGTACACCGGGGAGCTGTTTTTT. It is translated as CAISETGYTGELFF.

This clonotype has at least ten counts. The chain couples TRBV4-2 to TRBJ2-7, with 8 bases lining up with TRBD2. Trimming removed 2 bases from V and 5 bases from J; junction bases left unmatched: 14. Germline CDR1 LGHNA, CDR2 YNFKEQ. This CDR3 has 17 amino acids. The CDR3 sequence: CASSQLGFVSGGHEQYF. The CDR3, as DNA: TGTGCCAGCAGCCAACTAGGGTTCGTGAGCGGGGGCCACGAGCAGTACTTC.

There are a few counts of this clonotype. The chain recombines TRBV28 with TRBJ1-4; D might be TRBD1 (6 bases). This CDR3 has 14 residues. Trimming left V 11 bases short and J 4 bases short, with 17 bases between. Germline lookup yields CDR1 MDHEN and CDR2 SYDVKM. The CDR3 DNA reads as TGTGCCGGGGGGGGCAGGGGACGTAATGAAAAACTGTTTTTT. Protein sequence: CAGGGRGRNEKLFF.

This clonotype was seen ten or more times. The chain employs TRBV7-9 and TRBJ1-6, with D perhaps matching TRBD1 (6 bases). The CDR3 length is 14 residues. Germline V lookup: CDR1 SEHNR, CDR2 FQNEAQ (reference sequence). The ends were cut back, 5 bases at V and 5 bases at J, with 10 bases in the middle. The CDR3 region is CASSEDSDNSPLHF. CDR3 nucleotide sequence: TGTGCCAGCAGCGAGGACAGCGATAATTCACCCCTCCACTTT.

V gene TRBV28 combines with J gene TRBJ1-4; D possibly corresponds to TRBD1 (6 bases). Germline lookup yields CDR1 MDHEN and CDR2 SYDVKM. Trimming pared 2 bases from V and 5 bases from J, leaving 12 bases between. This CDR3 has 15 amino acids. The CDR3 region has the DNA TGTGCCAGCAGTTTAAAGGGGGGGCGAAATGAAAAACTGTTTTTT. Translation: CASSLKGGRNEKLFF.

The chain recombines TRBV7-2 with TRBJ2-7; no clear D gene. Germline CDR1 is SGHTA and CDR2 is FQGNSA. V lost 5 bases and J lost 3, with 8 bases in between. CDR3 size: 12 residues. The CDR3 is CASSLDNYEQYF. The CDR3 nucleotides read TGTGCCAGCAGCCTTGACAACTACGAGCAGTACTTC.

This clonotype was observed many times. The chain has TRBV7-8 and TRBJ2-1, with D possibly being TRBD2 (6 bases). Germline CDR1 and CDR2: SGHVS and FQNEAQ. The CDR3 extends over 15 amino acids. V lost 1 base and J 5 bases, leaving 12 bases between the germline ends. The DNA for the CDR3 is TGTGCCAGCAGCTTAGGGGCGGGAACTAACAATGAGCAGTTCTTC. The encoded protein is CASSLGAGTNNEQFF.